The clone carrying this T cell receptor (beta chain) was seen more than once but under ten times. CDR3 size: 15 residues. Germline CDR1 and CDR2: LNHDA and SQIVND (reference sequence). V was trimmed by 2 bases and J by 3 bases, leaving 11 bases between them. These data are taken from a study of T cell changes during pregnancy in multiple sclerosis. The table came from immunoSEQ multiplex PCR; TCRdb's copy has only in-frame clones and leaves some out. Found here are about 40,000 clones, about 89% of them singletons; the top ten hold 0.45% to 0.65%. The source of this sequence is a female donor with multiple sclerosis, enrolled in a pregnancy study. The J gene is TRBJ1-5, the V gene TRBV19, with D unclear. The sample was CD4+ T cells from peripheral blood mononuclear cells, taken in the first trimester of pregnancy. The CDR3 region has the DNA TGTGCCAGTAGTATAATGGGCAGATCCAATCAGCCCCAGCATTTT. It yields the protein CASSIMGRSNQPQHF. The full variable domain, its missing parts supplied by reference TRBV19 and TRBJ1-5, is DGGITQSPKYLFRKEGQNVTLSCEQNLNHDAMYWYRQDPGQGLRLIYYSQIVNDFQKGDIAEGYSVSREKKESFPLTVTSAQKNPTAFYLCASSIMGRSNQPQHFGDGTRLSIL.